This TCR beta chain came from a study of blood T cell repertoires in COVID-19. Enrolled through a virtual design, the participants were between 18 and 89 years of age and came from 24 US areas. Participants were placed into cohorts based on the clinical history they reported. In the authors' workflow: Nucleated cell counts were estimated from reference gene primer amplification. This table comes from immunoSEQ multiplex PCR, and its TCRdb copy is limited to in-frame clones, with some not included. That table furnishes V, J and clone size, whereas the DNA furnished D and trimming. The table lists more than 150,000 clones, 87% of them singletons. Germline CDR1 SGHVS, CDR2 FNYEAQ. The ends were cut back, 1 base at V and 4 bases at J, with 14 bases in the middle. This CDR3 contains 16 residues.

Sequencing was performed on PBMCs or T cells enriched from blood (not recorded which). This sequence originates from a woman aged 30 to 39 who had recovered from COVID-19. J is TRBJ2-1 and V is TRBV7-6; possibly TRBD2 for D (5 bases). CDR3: CASSLGSDLYYNEQFF. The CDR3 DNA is TGTGCCAGCAGCTTAGGTTCGGACTTGTATTACAATGAGCAGTTCTTC.